This is a list of T cell receptor beta chains from one sample in a study of beta chain features in type 1 diabetes. Clones were sequenced by immunoSEQ multiplex PCR, and TCRdb holds only the in-frame ones, with some missing. The sample contains under 850,000 clones, around 15% of which appear only once. Source material: naive CD4+ T cells from blood. Receptors were obtained from a man between 18 and 29 years old with type 1 diabetes. The CDR3 runs from the conserved cysteine through the conserved F or W. D genes are given only for firm matches. Part of the rows lack a size; the others show once, few, many or a class for expanded clones.

DNA: TGCAGTGCAGGGGGGGCGGCATCACACACCTTC
CDR3: CSAGGAASHTF
V: TRBV20-1
size: once
J: TRBJ1-2
D: .

DNA: TGCGCCAGCAGCCGATGGGGACATCAGAGCTCTGGAAACACCATATATTTT
CDR3: CASSRWGHQSSGNTIYF
V: TRBV4-1
size: .
J: TRBJ1-3
D: .

DNA: TGTGCCTGCGATCCAGCGGGGGTGAACACCGGGGAGCTGTTTTTT
CDR3: CACDPAGVNTGELFF
V: TRBV30
size: few
J: TRBJ2-2
D: TRBD2

DNA: TGTGCCAGCAGTGAATATACAGGGGGCTATGGCTACACCTTC
CDR3: CASSEYTGGYGYTF
V: TRBV25-1
size: .
J: TRBJ1-2
D: TRBD1

DNA: TGTGCCAGCAGAAAGGGTGGTGGGACAGAAGGGGAGCCCCAGCATTTT
CDR3: CASRKGGGTEGEPQHF
V: TRBV7-9
size: .
J: TRBJ1-5
D: TRBD1

DNA: TGTGCCTGGAGTTCGGGGAGCTATGGCTACACCTTC
CDR3: CAWSSGSYGYTF
V: TRBV30
size: few
J: TRBJ1-2
D: .

DNA: TGTGCCAGCAGTTACTCAAATTGGGACAGCTACGAGCAGTACTTC
CDR3: CASSYSNWDSYEQYF
V: TRBV6-6
size: .
J: TRBJ2-7
D: TRBD1

DNA: TGTGCCAGCAGCGGACTAAACACTGAAGCTTTCTTT
CDR3: CASSGLNTEAFF
V: TRBV9
size: few
J: TRBJ1-1
D: .

DNA: TGTGCCAGCAGCCACGACATGGGGGGCGCAGGGTCACCCCTCCACTTT
CDR3: CASSHDMGGAGSPLHF
V: TRBV5-4
size: .
J: TRBJ1-6
D: .

DNA: TGTGCCAGCAGTCACTCGGGACAGGGTACGGAGACCCAGTACTTC
CDR3: CASSHSGQGTETQYF
V: TRBV11-2
size: few
J: TRBJ2-5
D: TRBD1

DNA: TGTGCCAGCAGCTCACTAGGGGACACTGAAGCTTTCTTT
CDR3: CASSSLGDTEAFF
V: TRBV7-9
size: few
J: TRBJ1-1
D: .

DNA: TGTGCCAGCAGGAGCGACCTAAAAAACATTCAGTACTTC
CDR3: CASRSDLKNIQYF
V: TRBV25-1
size: .
J: TRBJ2-4
D: .

DNA: TGTGCCAGCAGTGTGACTAGCGGGGGGAACACCGGGGAGCTGTTTTTT
CDR3: CASSVTSGGNTGELFF
V: TRBV2
size: few
J: TRBJ2-2
D: TRBD2

DNA: TGTGCCAGCAGCTTAGTGGCGATGGGCCAAGAGACCCAGTACTTC
CDR3: CASSLVAMGQETQYF
V: TRBV7-2
size: few
J: TRBJ2-5
D: .

DNA: TGCGCCAGCAGCCACCCAACGCTAGCGGGGGAATCCTACAATGAGCAGTTCTTC
CDR3: CASSHPTLAGESYNEQFF
V: TRBV4-1
size: few
J: TRBJ2-1
D: TRBD2